Listed below are T cell receptor beta chains from one sample, sequenced in a study of control samples from healthy donors and cancer patients. The method was immunoSEQ multiplex PCR; TCRdb's version includes in-frame clones alone and lacks a portion of them. Of roughly 170,000 clones listed, approximately 92% are singletons. Sequencing used blood. These receptors were taken from a man younger than 30 in good health. Both conserved end residues are part of each CDR3. The D gene is left open where the match is weak. The size of a clone is reported for some rows only, either as once, few or many, or as a class for expanded clones.

TRBJ2-7,17,TRBD1,TRBV6-1,few,CASSELREGAISYEQYF,TGTGCCAGCAGTGAGTTGAGAGAGGGGGCGATTTCCTACGAGCAGTACTTC
TRBJ2-7,14,TRBD1,TRBV5-1,-,CASSWDSTPYEQYF,TGCGCCAGCAGCTGGGACAGTACCCCCTACGAGCAGTACTTC
TRBJ2-3,12,-,TRBV3-1/TRBV3-2,-,CASSQDTDTQYF,TGTGCCAGCAGCCAAGATACAGATACGCAGTATTTT
TRBJ2-2,17,-,TRBV13,once,CASSRPTGKGNTGELFF,TGTGCCAGCAGCCGCCCCACAGGGAAAGGAAACACCGGGGAGCTGTTTTTT
TRBJ2-7,14,-,TRBV21-1,once,CASSSSGTAYEQYF,TGTGCCAGCAGCTCATCCGGGACAGCATACGAGCAGTACTTC
TRBJ1-2,15,-,TRBV5-1,-,CASSSRDTPRYGYTF,TGCGCCAGCAGCTCACGGGACACCCCTCGCTATGGCTACACCTTC
TRBJ1-6,14,-,TRBV19,-,CASSRFGMDSPLHF,TGTGCCAGTAGTCGATTTGGGATGGATTCACCCCTCCACTTT
TRBJ2-3,15,-,TRBV5-1,-,CASSLVNAGTDTQYF,TGCGCCAGCAGCTTGGTTAACGCGGGCACAGATACGCAGTATTTT
TRBJ2-7,12,-,TRBV12-3/TRBV12-4,-,CASSFGQYEQYF,TGTGCCAGCAGTTTTGGACAGTACGAGCAGTACTTC
TRBJ2-2,13,-,TRBV11-2,-,CASSFTGPGELFF,TGTGCCAGCAGCTTTACAGGGCCCGGGGAGCTGTTTTTT
TRBJ2-5,16,TRBD2,TRBV9,-,CASSVASGGWEETQYF,TGTGCCAGCAGCGTAGCGAGCGGGGGGTGGGAAGAGACCCAGTACTTC
TRBJ2-2,19,-,TRBV7-2,-,CASSSRGGPLTSYTGELFF,TGTGCCAGCAGCTCTAGGGGGGGCCCGTTAACCTCATATACCGGGGAGCTGTTTTTT
TRBJ2-1,15,TRBD2,TRBV13,-,CARSGRGGRYNEQFF,TGTGCCCGCAGCGGGCGGGGGGGCCGGTACAATGAGCAGTTCTTC
TRBJ1-4,14,TRBD1,TRBV12-5,-,CASGLGQGVEKLFF,TGTGCTAGTGGTCTAGGACAGGGGGTAGAAAAACTGTTTTTT
TRBJ1-3,14,-,TRBV29-1,-,CSAGTGSSGNTIYF,TGCAGCGCCGGCACAGGAAGCTCTGGAAACACCATATATTTT
TRBJ1-2,13,-,TRBV12-3/TRBV12-4,once,CATLEDGNYGYTF,TGTGCCACTTTAGAAGACGGGAACTATGGCTACACCTTC
TRBJ1-5,12,-,TRBV12-3/TRBV12-4,-,CASSWDNQPQHF,TGTGCCAGCAGTTGGGACAATCAGCCCCAGCATTTT
TRBJ2-7,15,TRBD1,TRBV19,-,CASSFSGTGLYEQYF,TGTGCCAGTAGTTTCTCCGGGACAGGGCTTTACGAGCAGTACTTC
TRBJ1-1,14,-,TRBV2,-,CASRVLSTWSEAFF,TGTGCCAGCAGGGTCCTTAGCACTTGGTCTGAAGCTTTCTTT
TRBJ2-5,17,-,TRBV6-1,-,CASSEVVLQGWRETQYF,TGTGCCAGCAGTGAAGTAGTCTTACAGGGCTGGCGGGAGACCCAGTACTTC
TRBJ1-1,14,-,TRBV6-4,-,CASSDSRRNTEAFF,TGTGCCAGCAGTGACTCGAGAAGGAACACTGAAGCTTTCTTT
TRBJ1-2,11,-,TRBV29-1,-,CSVESGRFYTF,TGCAGCGTTGAGTCGGGGCGGTTCTACACCTTC
TRBJ2-2,16,TRBD1,TRBV5-4,-,CASSPDRVGWSGELFF,TGTGCCAGCAGCCCTGACAGGGTAGGGTGGTCCGGGGAGCTGTTTTTT
TRBJ1-5,14,TRBD1,TRBV6-5,-,CASSREQGARPQHF,TGTGCCAGCAGTCGAGAACAGGGGGCGAGGCCCCAGCATTTT
TRBJ2-5,17,TRBD1,TRBV9,-,CASSLRGGDRGRETQYF,TGTGCCAGCAGCTTAAGGGGTGGGGACAGGGGGCGAGAGACCCAGTACTTC
TRBJ2-3,17,-,TRBV6-2/TRBV6-3,-,CASSYRGLARSTDTQYF,TGTGCCAGCAGTTACCGTGGTCTAGCGAGGAGCACAGATACGCAGTATTTT
TRBJ1-6,17,-,TRBV6-1,-,CASSEGLGSSYNSPLHF,TGTGCCAGCAGTGAAGGTTTGGGGAGCTCCTATAATTCACCCCTCCACTTT
TRBJ1-2,15,-,TRBV5-6,-,CASSHLEGPSYGYTF,TGTGCCAGCAGTCATTTGGAGGGACCTTCCTATGGCTACACCTTC
TRBJ1-3,16,-,TRBV5-1,-,CASSLELATTGNTIYF,TGCGCCAGCAGCTTGGAACTGGCTACAACTGGAAACACCATATATTTT
TRBJ2-1,17,-,TRBV5-1,-,CASSSTSWLSSYDEQFF,TGCGCCAGCAGCTCAACCTCTTGGCTGAGCTCCTACGATGAGCAGTTCTTC
TRBJ1-5,12,-,TRBV6-5,-,CASSSANQPQHF,TGTGCCAGCAGTTCTGCAAATCAGCCCCAGCATTTT
TRBJ2-7,13,-,TRBV5-1,-,CASSGEAPYEQYF,TGCGCCAGCAGTGGTGAGGCCCCCTACGAGCAGTACTTC
TRBJ1-2,15,TRBD1,TRBV3-1/TRBV3-2,-,CASSSPDRGLNGYTF,TGTGCCAGCAGCTCCCCGGACAGGGGATTGAATGGCTACACCTTC
TRBJ2-3,17,-,TRBV18,-,CASSQSMGALSTDTQYF,TGTGCCAGCTCACAGTCGATGGGGGCGTTAAGCACAGATACGCAGTATTTT
TRBJ2-7,14,-,TRBV3-1/TRBV3-2,-,CASSQFGGSYEQYF,TGTGCCAGCAGCCAGTTCGGTGGATCATACGAGCAGTACTTC
TRBJ2-3,15,TRBD2,TRBV5-1,few,CASEQRGGHTDTQYF,TGCGCCAGCGAGCAGCGGGGGGGCCACACAGATACGCAGTATTTT
TRBJ2-3,15,-,TRBV19,-,CASSSPGAGSDTQYF,TGTGCCAGTAGCAGCCCGGGGGCAGGGTCAGATACGCAGTATTTT
TRBJ1-3,14,TRBD1,TRBV10-3,-,CAISADRVGNTIYF,TGTGCCATCAGCGCGGACAGGGTGGGAAACACCATATATTTT
TRBJ2-7,13,-,TRBV12-3/TRBV12-4,-,CASSSGGLYEQYF,TGTGCCAGCAGCTCCGGGGGCCTCTACGAGCAGTACTTC
TRBJ1-6,15,-,TRBV7-3,once,CASSLRESSNSPLHF,TGTGCCAGCAGCTTACGGGAGTCATCTAATTCACCCCTCCACTTT
TRBJ2-6,13,-,TRBV19,-,CASTFSGANVLTF,TGTGCCAGTACTTTTTCTGGGGCCAACGTCCTGACTTTC
TRBJ2-1,15,TRBD2,TRBV12-5,-,CASGLGLAGGPRQFF,TGTGCTAGTGGTTTGGGACTAGCGGGGGGGCCAAGGCAGTTCTTC